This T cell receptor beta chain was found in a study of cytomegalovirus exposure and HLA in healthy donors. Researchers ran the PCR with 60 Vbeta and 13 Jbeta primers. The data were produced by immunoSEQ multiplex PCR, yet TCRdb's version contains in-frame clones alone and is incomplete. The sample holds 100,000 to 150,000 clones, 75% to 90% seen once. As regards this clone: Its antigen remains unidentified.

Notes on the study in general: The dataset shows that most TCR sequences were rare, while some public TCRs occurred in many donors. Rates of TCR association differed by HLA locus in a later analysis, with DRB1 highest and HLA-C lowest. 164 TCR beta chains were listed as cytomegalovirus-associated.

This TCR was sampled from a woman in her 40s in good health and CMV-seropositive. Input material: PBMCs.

The CDR3: CASRPGTGADEQYF. The DNA of the CDR3 is TGTGCCAGCCGCCCCGGGACAGGGGCCGACGAGCAGTACTTC. This rearrangement joins TRBV11-2 to TRBJ2-7; 10 positions match TRBD1. Germline V gene sequence: CDR1 SGHAT, CDR2 FQNNGV. The V and J ends lost 8 bases and 5 bases, in that order; junction bases with no gene match: 9. The CDR3 extends over 14 amino acids.